The entry below describes one T cell receptor beta chain. As yet, its antigen is unknown. The data originate from a study of a mutant IDH1 vaccine in newly diagnosed glioma. Study information: Pretreatment consisted of radiotherapy, temozolomide, or both, with most receiving both.

The time point denotes: baseline, week 1 (first vaccination visit). Treatment meaning: pre-vaccination baseline after standard-of-care therapy. Patients carried new grade 3 or 4 IDH1-mutant astrocytomas lacking nuclear ATRX. This table comes from immunoSEQ multiplex PCR, and its TCRdb copy is limited to in-frame clones, with some not included. The sample lists tens of thousands of clones; about 88% were seen once. Study results and caveats: The vaccine induced immune responses, and these occurred in roughly 93% of patients.

Germline values: CDR1 SGHRS, CDR2 YFSETQ. This CDR3 contains 13 residues. V lost 4 bases, J lost 3 bases, and 1 base stayed unmatched. Sequences were derived from PBMCs, sampled from a glioma patient treated with radiotherapy, temozolomide or both. This TCR came from a woman aged 40 to 49 with glioma. The rearrangement joins TRBV5-1 to TRBJ1-1; 9 bases are a match to TRBD1. CDR3 coding DNA: TGCGCCAGCAGCGGGACAGGGTACACTGAAGCTTTCTTT. It codes for CASSGTGYTEAFF.